Each of the 25 T cell receptor beta chains below was sequenced from the same sample in a study of identical twins. One entry per CDR3 protein, called by TCRdb with MiXCR from the 5' RACE reads. The data show more than 200,000 distinct CDR3 sequences, with roughly an eighth seen just once and approximately 10% held by the top ten. Source material: memory (CD45RO+) T cells sorted from blood. Every receptor here comes from a woman in her late teens or twenties in good health.

This clonotype has a handful of counts. V gene TRBV5-5 combines with J gene TRBJ2-1; 11 nucleotides match TRBD2. The V gene end was trimmed by 4 bases and the J gene end by 6 bases; junction bases not matched to a gene: 6. CDR3 length: 15 residues. Germline V lookup: CDR1 SGHKS, CDR2 YYEKEE (reference sequence). CDR3 sequence (DNA): TGTGCCAGCAGCGTACTAGCGGGGGTTGCCAATGAGCAGTTCTTC. This sequence encodes CASSVLAGVANEQFF.

The chain has TRBV18 and TRBJ2-7; D gene uncertain. Germline loops: CDR1 KGHSH, CDR2 LQKENI. Trimming removed 1 base at V and 1 base at J, with 11 bases between. The CDR3 consists of 15 residues. This chain's CDR3 is CASSPRQMISYEQYF. The CDR3 DNA is TGTGCCAGCTCACCACGACAAATGATTTCCTACGAGCAGTACTTC.

This clonotype was counted between two and nine times. V is TRBV7-2 and J is TRBJ1-2; D perhaps matches TRBD1 (5 bases). The germline CDR1 and CDR2 sequences are SGHTA and FQGNSA. With 1 base removed from V and 4 bases from J, the gap between germline ends came to 10 bases. The CDR3 is made up of 14 amino acids. CDR3 in amino acids: CASSLDLGGYGYTF. The CDR3 DNA follows: TGTGCCAGCAGCTTAGATCTGGGGGGCTATGGCTACACCTTC.

This clonotype was observed a few times. This sequence joins TRBV7-8 and TRBJ2-3; D is uncertain. V shed 2 bases and J shed 6 bases, with 9 bases lying between them. Germline V gene lookup returns CDR1 SGHVS and CDR2 FQNEAQ. CDR3 size: 13 residues. The CDR3 reads CASSLTPGDTQYF. The CDR3 DNA reads TGTGCCAGCAGCTTAACCCCCGGCGATACGCAGTATTTT.

The chain is built from TRBV5-1 and TRBJ1-4, with TRBD1 as a possible D gene (5 bases). From germline, CDR1 is SGHRS and CDR2 YFSETQ. The CDR3 has 16 residues. V was trimmed by 4 bases and J by 3 bases, leaving 16 bases between them. This chain's CDR3 is CASSANPGLPNEKLFF. CDR3 DNA sequence: TGCGCCAGCAGCGCTAACCCGGGACTACCTAATGAAAAACTGTTTTTT.

This chain joins TRBV11-2 and TRBJ2-1; a weak D match, TRBD1 (6 bases). CDR3 length: 17 amino acids. The germline V gene has CDR1 SGHAT and CDR2 FQNNGV. V dropped 7 bases and J dropped 7 bases, with 26 bases sitting between them. In nucleotides, the CDR3 is TGTGCCAGCAACCCAAGAACCTTGAGTGTGGGGGCGAATGAGCAGTTCTTC. Its protein is CASNPRTLSVGANEQFF.

This rearrangement joins TRBV9 to TRBJ2-5; 7 nucleotides match TRBD2. The CDR3 has 14 residues. J lost 5 bases, V lost 4 bases, and 8 bases had no gene match. Germline V gene lookup returns CDR1 SGDLS and CDR2 YYNGEE. CDR3 protein: CASSRGVLRETQYF. CDR3 bases: TGTGCCAGCAGCCGGGGGGTCCTCCGGGAGACCCAGTACTTC. The full variable domain, with the rest looked up from reference TRBV9 and TRBJ2-5, is DSGVTQTPKHLITATGQRVTLRCSPRSGDLSVYWYQQSLDQGLQFLIQYYNGEERAKGNILERFSAQQFPDLHSELNLSSLELGDSALYFCASSRGVLRETQYFGPGTRLLVL.

In its sample, this clonotype ranks as medium-sized. The chain recombines TRBV20-1 with TRBJ2-3, with 8 bases aligning to TRBD2. V shed 3 bases and J 5 bases; nucleotides not matched to a gene: 22. CDR3 length: 19 residues. Germline V CDR1 and CDR2: DFQATT, SNEGSKA (reference sequence). The CDR3 DNA is TGCAGTGCTAGCGGGTTTTTAGGCGGGGGGTTTACATCCGGAGATACGCAGTATTTT. Protein: CSASGFLGGGFTSGDTQYF.

The sample holds many counts of this clonotype. The chain uses TRBV20-1 and TRBJ2-7, with a possible D match to TRBD1 (5 bases). Germline V gives CDR1 DFQATT, CDR2 SNEGSKA (reference sequence). The CDR3 is 15 amino acids. Deletions cut 4 bases from V and 6 bases from J, with 22 bases between. Here the CDR3 reads CSAKPLQVATSEQYF. The CDR3 DNA reads TGCAGTGCTAAACCTCTACAGGTTGCTACATCCGAGCAGTACTTC.

This clonotype showed up just a few times. The chain employs TRBV6-2 or TRBV6-3 and TRBJ2-1; tentatively, D is TRBD1 or TRBD2 (5 bases each). Germline V gene lookup returns CDR1 MNHEY and CDR2 SVGEGT. The CDR3 is made up of 17 amino acids. The V gene lost 6 bases and the J gene lost 4 bases, with 22 bases spanning the gap. CDR3 residues: CASSRRDRQDVYNEQFF. Here the CDR3 DNA reads TGTGCCAGCAGCCGTCGGGACCGACAAGACGTATACAATGAGCAGTTCTTC.

The table lists this clonotype with a few counts. The rearrangement joins TRBV12-3 or TRBV12-4 to TRBJ2-7; 8 positions match TRBD2. The J segment lost 4 bases and the V segment lost 5 bases, leaving 4 bases of the junction unmatched. The CDR3 runs 13 residues. CDR3 bases: TGTGCCAGCAGTACCGGGACTAGGTACGAGCAGTACTTC. Encoded protein: CASSTGTRYEQYF.

The chain employs TRBV5-1 and TRBJ2-7; D tentatively reads TRBD1 or TRBD2 (5 bases each). V lost 3 bases to trimming and J lost 3 bases, with 13 bases between them. In germline, CDR1 is SGHRS, CDR2 YFSETQ. CDR3 length: 14 residues. In DNA form, the CDR3 reads TGCGCCAGCAGCTCCGGGACGGGGATCTACGAGCAGTACTTC. Translating it yields CASSSGTGIYEQYF.

V usage is TRBV2 and J usage is TRBJ2-6, with 9 nucleotides matching TRBD2. The CDR3 loop spans 18 amino acids. CDR1 is SNHLY and CDR2 is FYNNEI in the germline V gene. V trimming: 6 bases; J trimming: 0 bases; junction bases outside the gene matches: 9. The DNA for the CDR3 is TGTGCCAGCAGGGGGCAACTAGCGGGTTACTCTGGGGCCAACGTCCTGACTTTC. This encodes CASRGQLAGYSGANVLTF.

The table lists this clonotype with many counts. The genes are TRBV20-1 and TRBJ1-2; tentatively, D is TRBD1 (5 bases). Trimming pared 3 bases from V and 6 bases from J, leaving 17 bases between. Germline CDR1 DFQATT, CDR2 SNEGSKA (reference sequence). The CDR3 contains 14 residues. The CDR3 sequence: CSARSGSWVDGYTF. In nucleotides, the CDR3 is TGCAGTGCTAGGTCAGGGAGCTGGGTGGATGGCTACACCTTC.

The chain links TRBV7-9 to TRBJ2-1; either TRBD1 or TRBD2 may fit D (6 bases each). The germline V gene has CDR1 SEHNR and CDR2 FQNEAQ (reference sequence). The CDR3 has 13 amino acids. Trimming removed 5 bases from V and 4 bases from J, with 9 bases in between. This CDR3 is CASSRGGYNEQFF. The CDR3 DNA reads TGTGCCAGCAGCCGAGGGGGGTACAATGAGCAGTTCTTC.

The gene calls are TRBV7-3 and TRBJ2-7; no definite D call. The CDR3 spans 15 residues. CDR1 is SGHTA and CDR2 is FQGTGA in the germline V gene. Trimming removed 1 base at V and 5 bases at J, with 15 bases between. CDR3 region: CASSLSSGSRDEQYF. The CDR3, as DNA: TGTGCCAGCAGCTTAAGTTCGGGTTCTCGGGACGAGCAGTACTTC.

This clonotype was detected ten times or more. This chain links TRBV12-3 or TRBV12-4 with TRBJ2-7; TRBD1 matches at 8 bases. Unmatched junction bases numbered 5, after V lost 2 bases and J lost 5 bases. This CDR3 is 14 amino acids long. CDR3 loop: CASSLLDRVDEQYF. CDR3 bases: TGTGCCAGCAGTTTACTGGACAGGGTAGACGAGCAGTACTTC.

This clonotype was detected a few times. The chain employs TRBV20-1 and TRBJ2-1; TRBD2 aligns across 13 bases. The CDR3 loop spans 19 amino acids. Unmatched junction bases numbered 13, after V lost 3 bases and J lost 2 bases. Per germline, CDR1 DFQATT and CDR2 SNEGSKA (reference sequence). CDR3 nucleotide sequence: TGCAGTGCTAGGCCCCTAACCGGGACTAGCGGGGCCACCTACAATGAGCAGTTCTTC. The encoded protein is CSARPLTGTSGATYNEQFF.

This clonotype was seen a handful of times. The J gene is TRBJ1-2, the V gene TRBV5-1; weak D call: TRBD1 (5 bases). The CDR3 covers 14 residues. Trimming removed 0 bases at V and 6 bases at J, with 12 bases between. Germline V gene sequence: CDR1 SGHRS, CDR2 YFSETQ. The CDR3 nucleotides read TGCGCCAGCAGCTTGGTTTCCAGGGCGGATGGCTACACCTTC. Translated: CASSLVSRADGYTF.

This clonotype was counted only a few times. CDR3 sequence: CASRLTSGNSYEQYF. CDR3 nucleotides: TGTGCCAGCAGGTTGACTAGCGGGAACTCCTACGAGCAGTACTTC. This chain connects TRBV3-1 to TRBJ2-7; 11 bases are a match to TRBD2. The CDR3 spans 15 residues. Germline-derived CDR1 and CDR2 are LGHDT and YNNKEL (reference sequence). V was pared by 6 bases and J by 0 bases, with 4 bases of the junction left unmatched.

This clonotype was observed a few times. The chain employs TRBV20-1 and TRBJ1-5; 7 bases are shared with TRBD1. Germline V gene lookup returns CDR1 DFQATT and CDR2 SNEGSKA (reference sequence). The CDR3 has 15 amino acids. Trimming removed 4 bases from V and 0 bases from J; junction bases left unmatched: 6. The DNA of the CDR3 is TGCAGTGCTACCCAGGGACAGCATAGCAATCAGCCCCAGCATTTT. Translation: CSATQGQHSNQPQHF.

The J gene is TRBJ1-4, the V gene TRBV10-3; maybe TRBD1 (5 bases). This CDR3 has 12 amino acids. With 1 base removed from V and 8 bases from J, the gap between germline ends came to 5 bases. The germline V gene encodes CDR1 ENHRY and CDR2 SYGVKD. CDR3 region: CAISEWGEKLFF. CDR3 coding DNA: TGTGCCATCAGTGAGTGGGGCGAAAAACTGTTTTTT.

This clonotype was seen more than once but under ten times. Here the CDR3 reads CSVGLAGGRETQYF. The CDR3 DNA reads TGCAGCGTTGGACTAGCGGGGGGCCGGGAGACCCAGTACTTC. The V call is TRBV29-1, the J call TRBJ2-5; TRBD2 matches at 13 bases. This CDR3 spans 14 amino acids. Germline V gene data show CDR1 as SQVTM and CDR2 as ANQGSEA. The J segment lost 5 bases and the V segment lost 4 bases, leaving 4 bases of the junction unmatched.

V and J are TRBV18 and TRBJ2-7, with 7 bases identical to TRBD2. In germline, CDR1 is KGHSH, CDR2 LQKENI. After removal of 9 bases from V and 5 bases from J, the junction contained 16 bases not matched to a gene. The CDR3 extends over 15 amino acids. For the CDR3, the DNA is TGTGCCAGTTCAGAGATGGGGCCGGGGGGAGACGAGCAGTACTTC. It is translated as CASSEMGPGGDEQYF.

The CDR3 bases are TGTGCCAGCAGCTCCTTAGGACCCGGTAGGAGCAATCAGCCCCAGCATTTT. This translates into CASSSLGPGRSNQPQHF. The chain joins TRBV5-6 to TRBJ1-5; no reliable D call. This CDR3 is built from 17 residues. With 3 bases removed from V and 1 base from J, the gap between germline ends came to 17 bases. The germline V gene has CDR1 SGHDT and CDR2 YYEEEE.